This T cell receptor beta chain was sequenced in a study of T cells in Graves' hyperthyroidism and ophthalmopathy. Study observations and caveats: Appearing also in blood were most of the thyroid clonotypes expanded above 0.001.

Researchers barred patients who had uncontrolled infection, other autoimmune disease, pregnancy or lactation. Diagnosis rested on symptoms, serum thyroxine and TRAb, thyroid ultrasound, and orbital computed tomography. RNA transcripts yielded amplified TCR beta CDR3 regions. The TCR CDR3 first-round RT-PCR relied on the HTBI primer set. MiXCR, applied by TCRdb to the multiplex PCR reads, yields one record per CDR3 protein. The sample holds roughly 800,000 distinct CDR3 sequences; about 38% are singletons and the top ten take roughly 8.3%. Germline-derived CDR1 and CDR2 are DFQATT and SNEGSKA (reference sequence). With V trimmed by 3 bases and J by 7 bases, 12 bases remained unmatched. CDR3 size: 14 residues. This clonotype was observed a few times. Its matching antigen is unknown.

This chain uses TRBV20-1 with TRBJ2-7; 7 bases map to TRBD1. The material sequenced was blood. This receptor was identified in a young man with Graves' hyperthyroidism. The DNA of the CDR3 is TGCAGTGCTAGGATCGGGACAGTATGGGGTGAGCAGTACTTC. Protein product: CSARIGTVWGEQYF.